The 8 T cell receptor beta chains below come from one sample, sequenced in a study of cytomegalovirus exposure and HLA in healthy donors. The PCR contained 60 Vbeta and 13 Jbeta primers. Assay: immunoSEQ multiplex PCR; the TCRdb copy retains only in-frame clones and omits some. The sample lists hundreds of thousands of clones; 83% were seen once. The sequencing sample was made of PBMCs. The origin of the receptors is a girl under 18 in good health and CMV-seronegative.

Details on this clone: Within the sample, other DNA sequences also encode this same CDR3. The chain employs TRBV18 and TRBJ1-5; TRBD1 might be the D (5 bases). The germline V gene encodes CDR1 KGHSH and CDR2 LQKENI. Trimming took off 3 bases at V and 7 bases at J, with 10 bases between the two ends. CDR3 length: 13 amino acids. The CDR3 loop reads CASSPDRGQPQHF. The CDR3 DNA reads as TGTGCCAGCTCACCCGACAGAGGCCAGCCCCAGCATTTT.

The rearrangement uses TRBV27 and TRBJ2-6; 7 bases are shared with TRBD1. The ends lost 0 bases at V and 0 bases at J; junction bases unmatched: 5. The CDR3 runs 18 residues. Germline V gene sequence: CDR1 MNHEY, CDR2 SMNVEV (reference sequence). The DNA for the CDR3 is TGTGCCAGCAGTTTATCTGGGACAGCCAACTCTGGGGCCAACGTCCTGACTTTC. As protein: CASSLSGTANSGANVLTF.

The count of this clone is one. This chain links TRBV11-2 with TRBJ1-1; tentative D call: TRBD1 (5 bases). Germline loops: CDR1 SGHAT, CDR2 FQNNGV. The CDR3 spans 14 residues. Trimming pared 1 base from V and 4 bases from J, leaving 10 bases between. CDR3 in DNA: TGTGCCAGCAGCTTAGTGGGGGGAGGCACTGAAGCTTTCTTT. It encodes CASSLVGGGTEAFF. The full variable domain, its missing parts supplied by reference TRBV11-2 and TRBJ1-1, is EAGVAQSPRYKIIEKRQSVAFWCNPISGHATLYWYQQILGQGPKLLIQFQNNGVVDDSQLPKDRFSAERLKGVDSTLKIQPAKLEDSAVYLCASSLVGGGTEAFFGQGTRLTVV.

The CDR3 is CASSLRDRGQDEQFF. The DNA for the CDR3 is TGTGCCAGCAGCCTCCGGGACAGGGGGCAAGATGAGCAGTTCTTC. The rearrangement joins TRBV7-9 to TRBJ2-1; 12 bases match TRBD1. Germline loops: CDR1 SEHNR, CDR2 FQNEAQ (reference sequence). This CDR3 is built from 15 residues. The J segment lost 8 bases and the V segment lost 5 bases, leaving 7 bases of the junction unmatched. The full variable domain, completed using reference TRBV7-9 and TRBJ2-1, is DTGVSQNPRHKITKRGQNVTFRCDPISEHNRLYWYRQTLGQGPEFLTYFQNEAQLEKSRLLSDRFSAERPKGSFSTLEIQRTEQGDSAMYLCASSLRDRGQDEQFFGPGTRLTVL.

This chain connects TRBV30 to TRBJ2-5; D is uncertain. Trimming took 5 bases from V and 2 from J, leaving 12 bases between them. From germline, CDR1 is GTSNPN and CDR2 SVGIG (reference sequence). This CDR3 comprises 13 residues. The DNA of the CDR3 is TGTGCCTGGGCCCCGTGGGCTCAAGAGACCCAGTACTTC. Amino acids: CAWAPWAQETQYF.

The gene calls are TRBV10-3 and TRBJ1-5; 7 nucleotides agree with TRBD1. J lost 4 bases, V lost 0 bases, and 9 bases had no gene match. This CDR3 has 17 residues. Per germline, CDR1 ENHRY and CDR2 SYGVKD. CDR3 sequence reads: CAISESGGQRANQPQHF. As DNA, the CDR3 is TGTGCCATCAGTGAGTCGGGGGGACAGAGGGCAAATCAGCCCCAGCATTTT.

CDR3 coding DNA: TGTGCCAGCAGTTTATTTCGCCCTAGCGGGGGGGAATACAATGAGCAGTTCTTC. It is translated as CASSLFRPSGGEYNEQFF. The chain employs TRBV28 and TRBJ2-1, with TRBD2 matching over 12 bases. The CDR3 sequence is 18 residues long. Germline loops: CDR1 MDHEN, CDR2 SYDVKM. The J segment lost 4 bases and the V segment lost 1 base, leaving 8 bases of the junction unmatched.

The chain is built from TRBV7-9 and TRBJ1-1; D is unresolved. The CDR3 is 13 amino acids. Germline V CDR1 and CDR2: SEHNR, FQNEAQ (reference sequence). Trimming took 2 bases from V and 1 from J, leaving 5 bases between them. As DNA, the CDR3 is TGTGCCAGCAGCTTACCAGAGAACACTGAAGCTTTCTTT. Translation: CASSLPENTEAFF. The full variable domain, with the rest looked up from reference TRBV7-9 and TRBJ1-1, is DTGVSQNPRHKITKRGQNVTFRCDPISEHNRLYWYRQTLGQGPEFLTYFQNEAQLEKSRLLSDRFSAERPKGSFSTLEIQRTEQGDSAMYLCASSLPENTEAFFGQGTRLTVV.